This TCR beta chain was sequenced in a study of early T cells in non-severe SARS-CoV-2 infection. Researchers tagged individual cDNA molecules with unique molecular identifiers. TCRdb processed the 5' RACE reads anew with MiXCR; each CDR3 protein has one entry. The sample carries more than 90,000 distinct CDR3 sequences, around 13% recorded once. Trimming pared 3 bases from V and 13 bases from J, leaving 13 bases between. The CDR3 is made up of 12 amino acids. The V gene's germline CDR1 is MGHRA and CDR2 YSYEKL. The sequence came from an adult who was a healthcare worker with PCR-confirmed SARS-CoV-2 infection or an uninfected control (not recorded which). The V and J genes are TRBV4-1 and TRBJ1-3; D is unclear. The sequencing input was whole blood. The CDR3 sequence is CASSQNRVSIYF. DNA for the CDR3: TGCGCCAGCAGCCAGAACCGGGTGTCGATATATTTT.